This T cell receptor (beta chain) was recorded in a study of cytomegalovirus exposure and HLA in healthy donors. Germline CDR1 is MNHEY and CDR2 is SVGAGI. Trimming removed 4 bases at V and 1 base at J, with 13 bases between. The CDR3 runs to 15 residues. Vbeta (60) and Jbeta (13) primers were used in the PCR. Repertoires were generated with immunoSEQ multiplex PCR, while TCRdb's copy carries only in-frame clones and drops some. The table has about 95,000 clones, about 71% seen once. V is TRBV6-5 and J is TRBJ1-1, with D possibly TRBD1 on 6 matching bases. The sequence came from a man aged 55 to 70 in good health and CMV-seronegative. Sequenced sample: PBMCs. CDR3 coding DNA: TGTGCCAGCAGTTCCCAACCGGGACAGAACACTGAAGCTTTCTTT. Residues: CASSSQPGQNTEAFF.